A selection of T cell receptor beta chains follows, all from one sample in a study of glioma-infiltrating T cells after dendritic cell vaccination. TCRdb's table, derived via immunoSEQ multiplex PCR, lists solely in-frame clones and lacks some. The data show 49,000 or so clones, over 75% seen once. Source: blood, taken before dendritic cell vaccination. The receptors shown here come from a human donor with glioblastoma. Each CDR3 is given with its conserved first and last residue. A D gene is named only where the DNA matches it firmly. The size field is filled for only some rows; it gives once, few, many or a size class.

>TRBV6-5|TRBJ2-7|NA|NA
CASRVQGPGEQYF
TGTGCCAGCAGGGTACAGGGACCCGGTGAGCAGTACTTC
>TRBV7-9|TRBJ1-6|NA|NA
CASSWGQGNNSPLHF
TGTGCCAGCAGCTGGGGGCAGGGTAATAATTCACCCCTCCACTTT
>TRBV27|TRBJ1-2|NA|TRBD1
CASSSPQGAPPVHGYTF
TGTGCCAGCAGTTCCCCCCAGGGGGCGCCTCCAGTCCATGGCTACACCTTC
>TRBV7-7|TRBJ2-7|NA|TRBD2
CASSLEAGGNYEQYF
TGTGCTAGCAGCTTAGAGGCGGGAGGCAACTACGAGCAGTACTTC
>TRBV9|TRBJ2-1|NA|NA
CASTRQPGGDNEQFF
TGTGCCAGTACGCGACAACCCGGGGGAGACAATGAGCAGTTCTTC
>TRBV5-1|TRBJ2-5|once|TRBD2
CASSLPTGGQETQYF
TGCGCCAGCAGCTTGCCTACGGGGGGCCAAGAGACCCAGTACTTC
>TRBV6-5|TRBJ1-1|NA|NA
CASINRGVYTEAFF
TGTGCCAGCATTAACCGGGGTGTTTACACTGAAGCTTTCTTT
>TRBV9|TRBJ2-2|NA|NA
CASSVGAYTGELFF
TGTGCCAGCAGCGTAGGGGCTTACACCGGGGAGCTGTTTTTT
>TRBV7-2|TRBJ2-1|NA|TRBD1
CASSLQGERSNEQFF
TGTGCCAGCAGCTTACAGGGGGAAAGGTCAAATGAGCAGTTCTTC
>TRBV11-2|TRBJ2-5|NA|NA
CASSTQGAEETQYF
TGTGCCAGCAGCACCCAAGGAGCAGAAGAGACCCAGTACTTC
>TRBV7-7|TRBJ2-5|NA|TRBD1
CASSSDRGQETQYF
TGTGCCAGCAGCTCGGACAGGGGGCAGGAGACCCAGTACTTC
>TRBV7-9|TRBJ2-7|once|TRBD1
CASTPTGASYEQYF
TGTGCCAGCACCCCGACAGGGGCCTCCTACGAGCAGTACTTC
>TRBV19|TRBJ1-1|NA|NA
CASSIRNTEAFF
TGTGCCAGTAGTATCAGGAACACTGAAGCTTTCTTT
>TRBV5-1|TRBJ2-3|NA|NA
CASSQGALAGNTDTQYF
TGCGCCAGCAGCCAGGGTGCGTTGGCGGGGAACACAGATACGCAGTATTTT
>TRBV18|TRBJ2-2|NA|NA
CASSPPQVTNTGELFF
TGTGCCAGCTCACCACCGCAGGTCACGAACACCGGGGAGCTGTTTTTT
>TRBV6-5|TRBJ1-1|NA|NA
CASSLTSGVNTEAFF
TGTGCCAGCAGTCTTACCTCAGGGGTTAACACTGAAGCTTTCTTT
>TRBV5-1|TRBJ1-2|NA|TRBD1
CASRDRENYGYTF
TGCGCCAGCCGCGACAGGGAAAACTATGGCTACACCTTC
>TRBV5-1|TRBJ2-3|NA|TRBD2
CASSSGLAGGFGTDTQYF
TGCGCCAGCAGCTCGGGACTAGCGGGGGGATTTGGCACAGATACGCAGTATTTT
>TRBV30|TRBJ1-5|NA|NA
CAWSKSGSRGQPQHF
TGTGCCTGGAGTAAGTCGGGGTCACGCGGGCAGCCCCAGCATTTT
>TRBV5-5|TRBJ1-5|medium-sized|NA
CASSLAVGNQPQHF
TGTGCCAGCAGCTTAGCGGTTGGCAATCAGCCCCAGCATTTT
>TRBV7-6|TRBJ2-7|NA|TRBD1
CASSFQEGADEQYF
TGTGCCAGCAGCTTCCAAGAGGGGGCAGACGAGCAGTACTTC
>TRBV7-9|TRBJ2-7|NA|TRBD1
CASSPGQGATNEQYF
TGTGCCAGCAGCCCGGGACAGGGGGCTACTAACGAGCAGTACTTC
>TRBV7-8|TRBJ2-5|NA|NA
CASSLDGHHQETQYF
TGTGCCAGCAGCTTAGATGGACACCACCAAGAGACCCAGTACTTC
>TRBV11-2|TRBJ1-6|NA|TRBD1
CASSFRAGGSSYNSPLHF
TGTGCCAGCAGCTTTCGGGCAGGGGGAAGCTCCTATAATTCACCCCTCCACTTT
>TRBV14|TRBJ1-1|few|TRBD1
CASSLGTGGAIWGNTEAFF
TGTGCCAGCAGCTTAGGGACAGGGGGCGCGATTTGGGGGAACACTGAAGCTTTCTTT
>TRBV7-9|TRBJ2-1|NA|TRBD2
CASSPTSGNPNEQFF
TGTGCCAGCAGCCCGACTAGCGGGAACCCCAATGAGCAGTTCTTC
>TRBV11-2|TRBJ1-4|NA|TRBD1
CASRPGQVGNEKLFF
TGTGCCAGCAGGCCGGGACAGGTCGGTAATGAAAAACTGTTTTTT
>TRBV27|TRBJ1-1|NA|TRBD1
CASSFQGAQNTEAFF
TGTGCCAGCAGTTTTCAGGGGGCGCAGAACACTGAAGCTTTCTTT
>TRBV5-1|TRBJ1-4|NA|TRBD1
CASSAGSGQGAEKRFF
TGCGCCAGCAGCGCTGGCAGTGGACAGGGGGCTGAAAAACGGTTTTTT
>TRBV6-6|TRBJ1-5|NA|TRBD1
CASSYPTGDSNQPQHF
TGTGCCAGCAGTTACCCGACAGGGGATAGCAATCAGCCCCAGCATTTT
>TRBV5-4|TRBJ2-1|NA|TRBD2
CASSLTSEALNEQFF
TGTGCCAGCAGCTTGACTAGCGAGGCCCTTAATGAGCAGTTCTTC
>TRBV5-1|TRBJ2-7|NA|TRBD1
CASSFRDRAFDSVYEQYF
TGCGCCAGCAGCTTCCGGGACAGGGCTTTCGACTCCGTTTACGAGCAGTACTTC
>TRBV13|TRBJ1-2|NA|NA
CASSVGGTRVTGYTF
TGTGCCAGCAGCGTCGGGGGTACCAGGGTTACTGGCTACACCTTC
>TRBV6-4|TRBJ1-1|NA|TRBD1
CASSAETGGPNTEAFF
TGTGCCAGCAGTGCAGAGACAGGGGGTCCGAACACTGAAGCTTTCTTT
>TRBV5-1|TRBJ2-1|NA|NA
CASSLASTGLHNEQFF
TGCGCCAGCAGCTTGGCCAGTACGGGACTCCACAATGAGCAGTTCTTC
>TRBV4-1|TRBJ2-3|NA|NA
CASSPSGVDTQYF
TGCGCCAGCAGCCCAAGCGGTGTGGATACGCAGTATTTT
>TRBV10-2|TRBJ1-2|NA|NA
CASSESRQGFNYGYTF
TGCGCCAGCAGTGAGTCGCGTCAGGGCTTCAACTATGGCTACACCTTC
>TRBV5-1|TRBJ2-3|NA|TRBD2
CASSRAGASTDTQYF
TGCGCCAGCTCCAGAGCGGGGGCTTCCACAGATACGCAGTATTTT
>TRBV6-4|TRBJ2-2|few|NA
CASSEGDTGELFF
TGTGCCAGCAGTGAGGGAGACACCGGGGAGCTGTTTTTT
>TRBV5-1|TRBJ2-5|NA|NA
CASSLESQGDQETQYF
TGCGCCAGCAGCTTGGAATCCCAGGGCGACCAAGAGACCCAGTACTTC
>TRBV7-3|TRBJ1-2|NA|NA
CATKRTADYGYTF
TGTGCCACCAAGCGGACAGCAGACTATGGCTACACCTTC
>TRBV19|TRBJ1-2|once|NA
CASSIGGGINYGYTF
TGTGCCAGTAGTATAGGAGGGGGAATTAACTATGGCTACACCTTC
>TRBV25-1|TRBJ1-1|few|NA
CASSELGGQDTEAFF
TGTGCCAGCAGTGAATTGGGGGGGCAGGACACTGAAGCTTTCTTT
>TRBV18|TRBJ1-2|NA|TRBD1
CASSPGTGRDYGYTF
TGTGCCAGCTCACCTGGGACAGGGCGGGACTATGGCTACACCTTC
>TRBV18|TRBJ1-1|NA|NA
CASSSHSNTEAFF
TGTGCCAGCTCATCACACTCGAACACTGAAGCTTTCTTT
>TRBV19|TRBJ1-2|NA|TRBD1
CASSTTGANYGYTF
TGTGCCAGTAGTACGACAGGGGCTAACTATGGCTACACCTTC
>TRBV4-1|TRBJ2-7|NA|TRBD1
CASSPRGGTGYYEQYF
TGCGCCAGCAGTCCCAGGGGGGGGACAGGGTACTACGAGCAGTACTTC
>TRBV2|TRBJ2-1|NA|TRBD2
CASNGGSLAGGHEQFF
TGTGCCAGCAACGGTGGCAGCCTAGCGGGAGGACATGAGCAGTTCTTC
>TRBV10-3|TRBJ2-1|NA|NA
CAISESVRLAFSYNEQFF
TGTGCCATCAGTGAGTCGGTCAGGTTGGCGTTCTCCTACAATGAGCAGTTCTTC
>TRBV30|TRBJ2-7|NA|TRBD2
CAWSHPPSRGADYEQYF
TGTGCCTGGAGTCACCCCCCCTCGCGGGGGGCAGACTACGAGCAGTACTTC
>TRBV7-9|TRBJ2-1|NA|TRBD2
CASRSRGSGRYNEQFF
TGTGCCAGCAGATCCCGGGGTAGCGGGAGATACAATGAGCAGTTCTTC